This T cell receptor beta chain derives from a study of regulatory T cells in long-lasting Graves disease. HTBI primers from iRepertoire and Arm-PCR of CDR3 regions yielded the TCR beta libraries. TCRdb recomputed calls from the multiplex PCR reads with MiXCR, one row per CDR3 protein. The data show fewer than 550,000 distinct CDR3 sequences, roughly a sixth seen once. Time point of the sample: newly diagnosed GD, antithyroid drugs for less than 3 months. PBMC RNA was the source of the TCR library. Overall study results and limits: Persistent-disease Graves' patients showed less TCR diversity than new cases. Persistent patients shared more public clonotypes (about 2,700) than new patients (approximately 1,000).

A note on this clonotype: Antigen unknown.

The CDR3 extends over 16 amino acids. V lost 0 bases to trimming and J lost 12 bases; unmatched junction nucleotides: 10. Germline V CDR1 and CDR2: MGHRA, YSYEKL. These data were also filed under a second study, of T cells in Graves' hyperthyroidism and ophthalmopathy. From that second work: Ophthalmopathy was distinguished from stable hyperthyroidism by 13 V-J signatures. The model forecast ophthalmopathy, anticipating it by a median around 6.4 months before onset.

This material consisted of peripheral blood mononuclear cells (PBMCs), taken at new diagnosis, from a patient treated with antithyroid drugs. The chain uses TRBV4-1 and TRBJ2-1, with 11 positions matching TRBD2. The sequence was collected from a woman aged 35-65 years with Graves disease. This chain's CDR3 is CASSQDALAGGEGQFF. CDR3 in DNA: TGCGCCAGCAGCCAAGATGCGCTAGCGGGGGGCGAAGGGCAGTTCTTC.